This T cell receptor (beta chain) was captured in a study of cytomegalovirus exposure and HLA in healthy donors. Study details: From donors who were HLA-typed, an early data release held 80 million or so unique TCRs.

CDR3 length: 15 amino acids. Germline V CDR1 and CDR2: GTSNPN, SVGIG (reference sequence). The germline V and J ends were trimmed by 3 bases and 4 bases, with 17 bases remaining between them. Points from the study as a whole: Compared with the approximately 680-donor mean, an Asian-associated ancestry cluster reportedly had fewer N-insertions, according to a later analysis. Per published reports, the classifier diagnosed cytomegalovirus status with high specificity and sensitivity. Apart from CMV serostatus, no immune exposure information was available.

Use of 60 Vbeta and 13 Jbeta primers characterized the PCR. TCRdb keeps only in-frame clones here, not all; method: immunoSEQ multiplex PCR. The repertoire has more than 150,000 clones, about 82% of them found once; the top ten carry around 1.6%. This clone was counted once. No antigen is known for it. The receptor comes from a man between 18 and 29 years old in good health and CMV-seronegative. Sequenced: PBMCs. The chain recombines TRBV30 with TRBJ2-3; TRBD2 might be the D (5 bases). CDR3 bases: TGTGCCTGGAGCGCCGGGGTGGTGGCGGCAGATACGCAGTATTTT. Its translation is CAWSAGVVAADTQYF.